A selection of T cell receptor beta chains follows, all from one sample in a study of neoadjuvant anti-PD-1 for oral cavity cancer. Method: immunoSEQ multiplex PCR; TCRdb's copy keeps in-frame clones and lacks some. The sample yields over 7,500 clones, about three fifths seen once. The sequencing here drew on PBMCs, taken after nivolumab (anti-PD-1) treatment. Receptor source: a person between 40 and 79 years old with oral cavity squamous cell carcinoma. Each CDR3 is given with its conserved first and last residue. D genes are given only for firm matches. Clone size appears in some rows only: once, few, many, or a class for an expanded clone.

j_gene: TRBJ2-1; v_gene: TRBV5-1; d_gene: TRBD2; abundance: few; CDR3nt: TGCGCCAGCAGCCCCGGGACTAGCGGGAGAGATGAGCAGTTCTTC; CDR3aa: CASSPGTSGRDEQFF
j_gene: TRBJ1-5; v_gene: TRBV7-6; d_gene: NA; abundance: NA; CDR3nt: TGTGCCAGCAGCCCTGCAGCTACGGCAAATCAGCCCCAGCATTTT; CDR3aa: CASSPAATANQPQHF
j_gene: TRBJ1-1; v_gene: TRBV5-8; d_gene: NA; abundance: NA; CDR3nt: TGTGCCAGCAGGATGCGTGTAGGGGGGAACACTGAAGCTTTCTTT; CDR3aa: CASRMRVGGNTEAFF
j_gene: TRBJ2-7; v_gene: TRBV11-2; d_gene: NA; abundance: NA; CDR3nt: TGTGCCAGCAGCTTTCCAGGGCCCTCCGAGCAGTACTTC; CDR3aa: CASSFPGPSEQYF
j_gene: TRBJ1-6; v_gene: TRBV2; d_gene: TRBD1; abundance: NA; CDR3nt: TGTGCCAGCAGGTTACAGGGGCAAATTTCACCCCTCCACTTT; CDR3aa: CASRLQGQISPLHF
j_gene: TRBJ1-6; v_gene: TRBV5-5; d_gene: NA; abundance: NA; CDR3nt: TGTGCCAGCAGAACAGGGCCTAGGGGGTCACCCCTCCACTTT; CDR3aa: CASRTGPRGSPLHF
j_gene: TRBJ1-5; v_gene: TRBV5-1; d_gene: NA; abundance: NA; CDR3nt: TGCGCCAGCAGCTTGGGGGCTAGTGGCAATCAGCCCCAGCATTTT; CDR3aa: CASSLGASGNQPQHF
j_gene: TRBJ1-2; v_gene: TRBV7-9; d_gene: TRBD1; abundance: NA; CDR3nt: TGTGCCAGCAGCTTCCGTGGGAAGGGGGCGCGGAATGGCTACACCTTC; CDR3aa: CASSFRGKGARNGYTF
j_gene: TRBJ1-6; v_gene: TRBV2; d_gene: NA; abundance: few; CDR3nt: TGTGCCAGCGGGAAACAGGACCCGAGCTCCTATAATTCACCCCTCCACTTT; CDR3aa: CASGKQDPSSYNSPLHF
j_gene: TRBJ1-2; v_gene: TRBV28; d_gene: NA; abundance: few; CDR3nt: TGTGCCAGCATATTGGCGGGGGGGAACTATGGCTACACCTTC; CDR3aa: CASILAGGNYGYTF
j_gene: TRBJ2-7; v_gene: TRBV29-1; d_gene: NA; abundance: NA; CDR3nt: TGCAGCGTTGAAGAGGGCTTGAGCTCCTACGAGCAGTACTTC; CDR3aa: CSVEEGLSSYEQYF
j_gene: TRBJ2-1; v_gene: TRBV7-9; d_gene: TRBD2; abundance: NA; CDR3nt: TGTGCCAGCAGCTTATCCCTCTTGGTAGCGGGAAGTGAGCAGTTCTTC; CDR3aa: CASSLSLLVAGSEQFF
j_gene: TRBJ2-2; v_gene: TRBV7-8; d_gene: NA; abundance: NA; CDR3nt: TGTGCCAGCAGCTTAGCGCTGGGTAGCTTCACCGGGGAGCTGTTTTTT; CDR3aa: CASSLALGSFTGELFF
j_gene: TRBJ1-6; v_gene: TRBV6-4; d_gene: TRBD1; abundance: NA; CDR3nt: TGTGCCAGCAGTGAATACAGGGGTTCACCCCTCCACTTT; CDR3aa: CASSEYRGSPLHF
j_gene: TRBJ2-7; v_gene: TRBV9; d_gene: TRBD1; abundance: NA; CDR3nt: TGTGCCAGCAGCGTAGGGACAGGCCACTACGAGCAGTACTTC; CDR3aa: CASSVGTGHYEQYF
j_gene: TRBJ1-1; v_gene: TRBV7-2; d_gene: NA; abundance: NA; CDR3nt: TGTGCCAGCAGCCCCTACATGAACACTGAAGCTTTCTTT; CDR3aa: CASSPYMNTEAFF
j_gene: TRBJ1-1; v_gene: TRBV27; d_gene: NA; abundance: NA; CDR3nt: TGTGCCAGCAGTTTAGTGGAGAACACTGAAGCTTTCTTT; CDR3aa: CASSLVENTEAFF
j_gene: TRBJ2-1; v_gene: TRBV5-4; d_gene: NA; abundance: NA; CDR3nt: TGTGCCAGCAGCTTCTTCTCCTCCTACAATGAGCAGTTCTTC; CDR3aa: CASSFFSSYNEQFF
j_gene: TRBJ1-6; v_gene: TRBV7-2; d_gene: NA; abundance: NA; CDR3nt: TGTGCCAGCAGCTTAGGGGGGGCACCCTTGACGCTTGTAGGGTCACCCCTCCACTTT; CDR3aa: CASSLGGAPLTLVGSPLHF
j_gene: TRBJ1-1; v_gene: TRBV11-3; d_gene: NA; abundance: few; CDR3nt: TGTGCCAGCAGCTCGCGGACAGCCGAAGCTTTCTTT; CDR3aa: CASSSRTAEAFF
j_gene: TRBJ2-2; v_gene: TRBV6-5; d_gene: NA; abundance: NA; CDR3nt: TGTGCCAGCAGTTACTTAAGGGGGGCCGGGGAGCTGTTTTTT; CDR3aa: CASSYLRGAGELFF
j_gene: TRBJ2-7; v_gene: TRBV5-1; d_gene: NA; abundance: once; CDR3nt: TGCGCCAGCAGCCAATACAGGGACGAGCAGTACTTC; CDR3aa: CASSQYRDEQYF
j_gene: TRBJ1-2; v_gene: TRBV27; d_gene: NA; abundance: NA; CDR3nt: TGTGCCAGCAGTTCTCCCGGGGGGGGGAACTATGGCTACACCTTC; CDR3aa: CASSSPGGGNYGYTF
j_gene: TRBJ2-1; v_gene: TRBV5-1; d_gene: NA; abundance: few; CDR3nt: TGCGCCAGCAGCTTGTCCCCCGGGGGTGAGCAGTTCTTC; CDR3aa: CASSLSPGGEQFF
j_gene: TRBJ1-5; v_gene: TRBV7-3; d_gene: NA; abundance: NA; CDR3nt: TGTGCCAGCAGCTTAGGTCCAGGGCCCCAGCATTTT; CDR3aa: CASSLGPGPQHF
j_gene: TRBJ2-1; v_gene: TRBV11-3; d_gene: NA; abundance: NA; CDR3nt: TGTGCCAGCAGCCCTTACCCCTCCTACAATGAGCAGTTCTTC; CDR3aa: CASSPYPSYNEQFF
j_gene: TRBJ1-1; v_gene: TRBV4-1; d_gene: NA; abundance: few; CDR3nt: TGCGCCAGCAGCCAAGATGCAGGGGAGGGCACTGAAGCTTTCTTT; CDR3aa: CASSQDAGEGTEAFF
j_gene: TRBJ2-7; v_gene: TRBV5-1; d_gene: NA; abundance: NA; CDR3nt: TGCGCCAGCAGCTTGGATCTGGGTGGCGACGAGCAGTACTTC; CDR3aa: CASSLDLGGDEQYF
j_gene: TRBJ1-5; v_gene: TRBV7-9; d_gene: NA; abundance: NA; CDR3nt: TGTGCCAGCAGCCAATCTGGGGCCGGGACTTCGCCCCAGCATTTT; CDR3aa: CASSQSGAGTSPQHF
j_gene: TRBJ1-1; v_gene: TRBV5-4; d_gene: NA; abundance: few; CDR3nt: TGTGCCAGCAGCCCCCAGCGTATGAACACTGAAGCTTTCTTT; CDR3aa: CASSPQRMNTEAFF
j_gene: TRBJ1-6; v_gene: TRBV14; d_gene: NA; abundance: NA; CDR3nt: TGTGCCAGCAGCCAAGATGCGGCTCACCTTATTGGGAATTCACCCCTCCACTTT; CDR3aa: CASSQDAAHLIGNSPLHF
j_gene: TRBJ1-2; v_gene: TRBV9; d_gene: NA; abundance: few; CDR3nt: TGTGCCAGCAGCCCGTTCCCCGGACAGAACTATGGCTACACCTTC; CDR3aa: CASSPFPGQNYGYTF
j_gene: TRBJ2-3; v_gene: TRBV1; d_gene: NA; abundance: NA; CDR3nt: TGCACCAGCAGCCAAGCGGGCGGGACTAGCGGCCTTAGCACAGATACGCAGTATTTT; CDR3aa: CTSSQAGGTSGLSTDTQYF
j_gene: TRBJ2-3; v_gene: TRBV30; d_gene: TRBD2; abundance: NA; CDR3nt: TGTGCCTCCGCCGTACCTACGGCGGGGGTCTACGAATCGCTCACAGATACGCAGTATTTT; CDR3aa: CASAVPTAGVYESLTDTQYF
j_gene: TRBJ2-3; v_gene: TRBV5-1; d_gene: NA; abundance: NA; CDR3nt: TGCTCCAGCAGGCGGACGCCCCCCCCTAGCACAGATACGCAGTATTTT; CDR3aa: CSSRRTPPPSTDTQYF
j_gene: TRBJ2-4; v_gene: TRBV27; d_gene: NA; abundance: few; CDR3nt: TGTGCCAGCACCCCTCTGGGTGAAAACATTCAGTACTTC; CDR3aa: CASTPLGENIQYF
j_gene: TRBJ1-6; v_gene: TRBV30; d_gene: TRBD1; abundance: NA; CDR3nt: TGTGCCTGGGGGACAGGGGGAAGCTCCTATAATTCACCCCTCCACTTT; CDR3aa: CAWGTGGSSYNSPLHF
j_gene: TRBJ1-5; v_gene: TRBV6-5; d_gene: NA; abundance: NA; CDR3nt: TGTGCCAGCAGTTATAGCGACAGCCCCAATCAGCCCCAGCATTTT; CDR3aa: CASSYSDSPNQPQHF
j_gene: TRBJ2-7; v_gene: TRBV2; d_gene: NA; abundance: few; CDR3nt: TGTGCCAGCAGCCACACGGGACCGCCCTCCTACGAGCAGTACTTC; CDR3aa: CASSHTGPPSYEQYF
j_gene: TRBJ2-5; v_gene: TRBV6-4; d_gene: NA; abundance: few; CDR3nt: TGTGCCAGCAGTTCCCTCGCGGAGAGCCCCCAGTACTTC; CDR3aa: CASSSLAESPQYF
j_gene: TRBJ1-4; v_gene: TRBV5-1; d_gene: NA; abundance: NA; CDR3nt: TGCGCCAGCAGCTTGGCCGGGAATGAAAAACTGTTTTTT; CDR3aa: CASSLAGNEKLFF
j_gene: TRBJ2-2; v_gene: TRBV19; d_gene: TRBD1; abundance: few; CDR3nt: TGTGCCAGTAGGAGGCCGGGACAGGGGAACACCGGGGAGCTGTTTTTT; CDR3aa: CASRRPGQGNTGELFF